A selection of T cell receptor beta chains follows, all from one sample in a study of blood T cells in healthy people across ages. One entry per CDR3 protein results from TCRdb running MiXCR on the 5' RACE reads. In the table there are approximately 900,000 distinct CDR3 sequences, 25% to 35% of which are singletons. This sample was shared with a second study, whose subject was T cells of mothers and their children.

Sequences were obtained from blood. The receptors here all came from a woman aged 40 to 50 in good health. Both conserved end residues are part of each CDR3. Fields, in order: V gene, J gene, D gene, clone size, CDR3 DNA, CDR3 protein. The D gene is left open where the match is weak. Part of the rows lack a size; the others show once, few, many or a class for expanded clones.

V: TRBV20-1
J: TRBJ2-2
D: TRBD2
size: once
DNA: TGCAGTGTCCCCGCCGGACTAGCGGGGTCGGCCGGGGAGCTGTTTTTT
CDR3: CSVPAGLAGSAGELFF

V: TRBV24-1
J: TRBJ2-5
D: NA
size: few
DNA: TGTGCCACCAGTGATTACCCAGTGGGAGGGACCCAGTACTTC
CDR3: CATSDYPVGGTQYF

V: TRBV4-2
J: TRBJ1-1
D: TRBD1
size: NA
DNA: TGTGCCAGCAGCCAAGAGCAGGGGGACTACCCTGAAGCTTTCTTT
CDR3: CASSQEQGDYPEAFF

V: TRBV24-1
J: TRBJ1-1
D: NA
size: NA
DNA: TGTGCCACCAGGGTAGGGACTGAAGCTTTCTTT
CDR3: CATRVGTEAFF

V: TRBV4-3
J: TRBJ2-3
D: TRBD2
size: few
DNA: TGCGCCAGCAGCCAAGTATACGGGAGGGCCTCTTTGACAGATACGCAGTATTTT
CDR3: CASSQVYGRASLTDTQYF

V: TRBV10-3
J: TRBJ1-2
D: NA
size: many
DNA: TGTGCCATCAGTGAGGATACACGATATGGCTACACCTTC
CDR3: CAISEDTRYGYTF

V: TRBV10-3
J: TRBJ1-2
D: NA
size: few
DNA: TGTGCCATCAGTGAGTCGAGGTCGGGCTACACCTTC
CDR3: CAISESRSGYTF

V: TRBV5-1
J: TRBJ1-1
D: NA
size: few
DNA: TGCGCCAGCAGCGGCACACAGAACACTGAAGCTTTCTTT
CDR3: CASSGTQNTEAFF

V: TRBV7-9
J: TRBJ1-5
D: NA
size: NA
DNA: TGTGCCAGCAGCTTAGCTGGGGCCCTCAATCAGCCCCAGCATTTT
CDR3: CASSLAGALNQPQHF

V: TRBV4-1
J: TRBJ2-7
D: TRBD2
size: NA
DNA: TGCGCCAGCAGCAGTACCGGGACTAGAGGCTACGAGCAGTACTTC
CDR3: CASSSTGTRGYEQYF

V: TRBV9
J: TRBJ2-7
D: NA
size: NA
DNA: TGTGCCAGCAGCGTAGGCGGATACTCCTACGAGCAGTACTTC
CDR3: CASSVGGYSYEQYF

V: TRBV7-2
J: TRBJ1-1
D: NA
size: NA
DNA: TGTGCCAGCAGCCCGCGGACATTCTCTATGAACACTGAAGCTTTCTTT
CDR3: CASSPRTFSMNTEAFF

V: TRBV7-3
J: TRBJ1-1
D: NA
size: few
DNA: TGTGCCAGCAGCGCTGGGGGGGCAAGAGGAGCTTTCTTT
CDR3: CASSAGGARGAFF

V: TRBV7-2
J: TRBJ1-2
D: TRBD1
size: NA
DNA: TGTGCCAGTAGCTCCCGAATAGACAGGGGCGGGAACTATGGCTACACCTTC
CDR3: CASSSRIDRGGNYGYTF

V: TRBV7-2
J: TRBJ2-1
D: NA
size: NA
DNA: TGTGCCAGCAGCTTGGGCGACAGGCCATCTTACAATGAGCAGTTCTTC
CDR3: CASSLGDRPSYNEQFF

V: TRBV27
J: TRBJ1-1
D: NA
size: many
DNA: TGTGCCAGCAGAATTGGGCAGGTGAACACTGAAGCTTTCTTT
CDR3: CASRIGQVNTEAFF

V: TRBV7-7
J: TRBJ2-5
D: TRBD2
size: many
DNA: TGTGCTAGCAGCTTACGAAGCGGGGGTACCTCCTCTCAAGAGACCCAGTACTTC
CDR3: CASSLRSGGTSSQETQYF